The 22 T cell receptor beta chains below all came from one sample that was sequenced in a study of Ad26.COV2.S vaccination and SARS-CoV-2 variants. This table comes from immunoSEQ multiplex PCR, and its TCRdb copy is limited to in-frame clones, with some not included. The table has about 350,000 clones, roughly 94% seen once. The sample here was peripheral blood, taken after recovery from COVID-19. The receptors originated from a human donor who had recovered from COVID-19.

The V call is TRBV24-1, the J call TRBJ2-2; D may be TRBD2 (5 bases). The CDR3 has 15 amino acids. Germline assignment: CDR1 KGHDR and CDR2 SFDVKD. Between the trimmed V and J ends, which lost 6 bases and 8 bases, there was a span of 18 bases. The CDR3 DNA sequence: TGTGCCACCAGTCGGATTTATTCGGAGCGGGGGGAGCTGTTTTTT. As protein: CATSRIYSERGELFF.

This chain uses TRBV7-8 with TRBJ2-3; 8 positions match TRBD2. With 5 bases clipped from V and 5 bases from J, the junction kept 6 bases outside the gene matches. CDR1 and CDR2 (germline): SGHVS, FQNEAQ. The CDR3 has 14 amino acids. The CDR3 DNA is TGTGCCAGCAGCCCACCCGGGGGGGGAGATACGCAGTATTTT. Translated, it gives CASSPPGGGDTQYF.

The J gene is TRBJ1-2, the V gene TRBV3-1 (or the pseudogene TRBV3-2); no clear D gene. V was trimmed by 2 bases and J by 8 bases, leaving 24 bases between them. The CDR3 runs 17 residues. Germline V gene data show CDR1 as LGHDT and CDR2 as YNNKEL (reference sequence). DNA of the CDR3: TGTGCCAGCAGCCAATCGATGTCCGACATCCCGATAGGAGGCTACACCTTC. This gives the protein CASSQSMSDIPIGGYTF.

This chain joins TRBV5-1 and TRBJ1-2, with D maybe TRBD1 (6 bases). The ends were cut back, 0 bases at V and 1 base at J, with 13 bases in the middle. The CDR3 is 16 amino acids. Germline V gene data show CDR1 as SGHRS and CDR2 as YFSETQ. The CDR3 DNA sequence: TGCGCCAGCAGCTTGGAAATGGGGGGCCTTAACTATGGCTACACCTTC. Protein: CASSLEMGGLNYGYTF.

The gene calls are TRBV15 and TRBJ1-2; D is uncertain. Per germline, CDR1 LNHNV and CDR2 YYDKDF (reference sequence). Trimming removed 5 bases from V and 4 bases from J, with 14 bases in between. The CDR3 has 14 amino acids. Here the CDR3 reads CATSPGVPIYGYTF. The CDR3 DNA reads TGTGCCACCAGCCCCGGAGTACCCATCTATGGCTACACCTTC. The full variable domain, completed using reference TRBV15 and TRBJ1-2, is DAMVIQNPRYQVTQFGKPVTLSCSQTLNHNVMYWYQQKSSQAPKLLFHYYDKDFNNEADTPDNFQSRRPNTSFCFLDIRSPGLGDTAMYLCATSPGVPIYGYTFGSGTRLTVV.

The chain employs TRBV5-5 and TRBJ1-1, with no clear D. V dropped 4 bases and J dropped 0 bases, with 10 bases sitting between them. Per the germline V gene, CDR1 is SGHKS and CDR2 is YYEKEE (reference sequence). The CDR3 consists of 14 residues. The CDR3 region is CASSGFNLNTEAFF. The CDR3 DNA reads TGTGCCAGCAGCGGATTTAACTTGAACACTGAAGCTTTCTTT. Supplemented by reference TRBV5-5 and TRBJ1-1, the full variable domain reads DAGVTQSPTHLIKTRGQQVTLRCSPISGHKSVSWYQQVLGQGPQFIFQYYEKEERGRGNFPDRFSARQFPNYSSELNVNALLLGDSALYLCASSGFNLNTEAFFGQGTRLTVV.

This chain joins TRBV6-6 and TRBJ2-3; D uncertain. The V gene's germline CDR1 is MNHNY and CDR2 SVGAGI (reference sequence). The CDR3 has 16 residues. V gave up 2 bases and J gave up 0 bases, with 12 bases separating them. The CDR3 here is CASSYPALGSTDTQYF. CDR3 nucleotides: TGTGCCAGCAGTTACCCCGCTCTCGGCAGCACAGATACGCAGTATTTT.

The chain uses TRBV6-5 and TRBJ1-6; a possible D gene is TRBD1 (5 bases). The V end lost 7 bases, the J end lost 10 bases, and 14 bases lay between the germline ends. Germline values: CDR1 MNHEY, CDR2 SVGAGI. This CDR3 is built from 13 residues. The CDR3: CASTEGAPSPLHF. CDR3 in DNA: TGTGCCAGCACGGAAGGGGCCCCGTCACCCCTCCACTTT.

The V gene is TRBV19, the J gene TRBJ2-7; TRBD1 agrees at 10 bases. CDR3 length: 15 residues. CDR1 is LNHDA and CDR2 is SQIVND in the germline V gene (reference sequence). V dropped 4 bases and J dropped 2; count of bases not matched to a gene: 5. The CDR3 region has the DNA TGTGCCAGTAGTAAAGACAGGGGGCGAGCCTACGAGCAGTACTTC. This translates into CASSKDRGRAYEQYF.

The chain combines TRBV7-9 with TRBJ2-7; D is ambiguous. Germline V gives CDR1 SEHNR, CDR2 FQNEAQ (reference sequence). This CDR3 has 14 residues. Trimming stripped 6 bases from V and 0 bases from J, with 12 bases between. As DNA, the CDR3 is TGTGCCAGCAGTCGCCTAAGGGCCTCCTACGAGCAGTACTTC. Translation: CASSRLRASYEQYF.

The chain joins TRBV21-1 to TRBJ2-1. TRBV21-1 is a recognized pseudogene. The CDR3 totals 14 residues. The CDR3 protein is CASSSPLKGPASFF. The DNA of the CDR3 is TGTGCCAGCAGCAGCCCTTTAAAGGGTCCCGCTTCCTTCTTC.

The V gene is TRBV27, the J gene TRBJ2-7, with D unresolved. There are 15 residues in the CDR3. Germline V gene lookup returns CDR1 MNHEY and CDR2 SMNVEV (reference sequence). With 3 bases removed from V and 2 bases from J, the gap between germline ends came to 14 bases. The CDR3 loop is CASSLSPDVTYEQYF. CDR3 DNA: TGTGCCAGCAGTTTGTCCCCCGACGTTACCTACGAGCAGTACTTC.

The J gene is TRBJ1-4, the V gene TRBV6-5; D gene uncertain. CDR1 is MNHEY and CDR2 is SVGAGI in the germline V gene. The V end lost 0 bases, the J end lost 5 bases, and 13 bases lay between the germline ends. This CDR3 comprises 16 residues. The CDR3 coding sequence is TGTGCCAGCAGTTACTCTCGAACGTCAGGCAATGAAAAACTGTTTTTT. This gives the protein CASSYSRTSGNEKLFF.

V gene TRBV4-1 combines with J gene TRBJ1-1; tentative D call: TRBD1 (5 bases). The CDR3 consists of 15 residues. Germline assignment: CDR1 MGHRA and CDR2 YSYEKL. V gave up 1 base and J gave up 0 bases, with 9 bases separating them. In DNA, the CDR3 is TGCGCCAGCAGCCAAGGAGGGGCAATGAACACTGAAGCTTTCTTT. It translates to CASSQGGAMNTEAFF.

V and J are TRBV21-1 and TRBJ2-7; the table's D call TRBD1 went unverified against the DNA. TRBV21-1 is designated a pseudogene. This CDR3 comprises 14 residues. The CDR3 protein is CASSKRRGYYEQYF. The CDR3, as DNA: TGTGCCAGCAGCAAACGCAGGGGATACTACGAGCAGTACTTC.

The genes are TRBV5-4 and TRBJ2-1, with D perhaps TRBD1 (5 bases). Germline V gene lookup returns CDR1 SGHNT and CDR2 YYREEE (reference sequence). CDR3 length: 13 amino acids. V was cut by 0 bases and J by 10 bases, with 11 bases left in between. DNA for the CDR3: TGTGCCAGCAGCTTGGAGGGTCGGACAGAGCAGTTCTTC. The encoded protein is CASSLEGRTEQFF.

This chain uses TRBV19 with TRBJ1-2, with 8 bases aligning to TRBD1. The CDR3 covers 16 residues. Trimming removed 4 bases from V and 2 bases from J; junction bases left unmatched: 9. Germline assignment: CDR1 LNHDA and CDR2 SQIVND (reference sequence). The CDR3 sequence is CASSTRQGLGNYGYTF. For the CDR3, the DNA is TGTGCCAGTAGTACTCGACAGGGGTTGGGGAACTATGGCTACACCTTC.

The rearrangement joins TRBV19 to TRBJ2-3; 7 bases align to TRBD1. Germline V gene data show CDR1 as LNHDA and CDR2 as SQIVND (reference sequence). Trimming cost V 5 bases and J 3 bases; bases outside gene matches: 5. The CDR3 covers 14 residues. CDR3 amino acids: CASSSTGLTDTQYF. The CDR3 DNA follows: TGTGCCAGTAGTTCGACAGGGTTGACAGATACGCAGTATTTT.

This clone occurred once. The chain employs TRBV11-2 and TRBJ2-7; D is ambiguous. V lost 5 bases and J lost 7, with 12 bases in between. CDR1 and CDR2 from the germline V gene are SGHAT and FQNNGV. This CDR3 has 12 amino acids. The CDR3 sequence: CASSLNRDEQYF. The CDR3 DNA reads as TGTGCCAGCAGCCTTAATAGGGATGAGCAGTACTTC.

V gene TRBV7-9 combines with J gene TRBJ2-3, with a weak D call TRBD1 (5 bases). The CDR3 has 15 amino acids. V was pared by 2 bases and J by 1 base, with 10 bases between. Germline V CDR1 and CDR2: SEHNR, FQNEAQ (reference sequence). For the CDR3, the DNA is TGTGCCAGCAGCTTACAGGGTCTCGGCACAGATACGCAGTATTTT. This codes for CASSLQGLGTDTQYF. The complete variable domain, with remaining parts taken from reference TRBV7-9 and TRBJ2-3, reads DTGVSQNPRHKITKRGQNVTFRCDPISEHNRLYWYRQTLGQGPEFLTYFQNEAQLEKSRLLSDRFSAERPKGSFSTLEIQRTEQGDSAMYLCASSLQGLGTDTQYFGPGTRLTVL.

The chain combines TRBV28 with TRBJ1-2; D not resolved. CDR3 length: 15 residues. V lost 3 bases and J 6 bases, leaving 17 bases between the germline ends. Germline CDR1 reads MDHEN; CDR2 reads SYDVKM. Here the CDR3 DNA reads TGTGCCAGCAGTTTGTGGTCGGTATCGGGGAATGGCTACACCTTC. It yields the protein CASSLWSVSGNGYTF.

The gene calls are TRBV6-2 or TRBV6-3 and TRBJ2-5, with a tentative D call TRBD1 (6 bases). V shed 0 bases and J shed 2 bases, with 13 bases lying between them. Germline CDR1 reads MNHEY; CDR2 reads SVGEGT. CDR3 length: 16 residues. The CDR3 is CASSYSYRDIQETQYF. The CDR3 DNA reads as TGTGCCAGCAGTTACTCGTACAGGGATATACAAGAGACCCAGTACTTC.